This is a list of T cell receptor beta chains from one sample in a study of T cells in Graves' hyperthyroidism and ophthalmopathy. TCRdb used MiXCR to reprocess the multiplex PCR reads, holding one entry per CDR3 protein. The table records approximately 590,000 distinct CDR3 sequences, 15% to 17% of them present only once. The specimen was blood. The receptors were sampled from a woman aged 25-40 years with Graves' hyperthyroidism. CDR3s include the opening cysteine and the closing phenylalanine or tryptophan. D genes are given only for firm matches. Clone size is given for some rows only: seen once, a few or many times, or a class if the clone is expanded.

cdr3_length	j_call	v_call	d_call	clone_size	cdr3_aa	cdr3_nt
14	TRBJ2-1	TRBV2	TRBD2	many	CATPGLVTKNEQFF	TGTGCCACTCCGGGACTAGTGACAAAGAATGAGCAGTTCTTC
17	TRBJ2-2	TRBV29-1	.	many	CSACGALSRECTGELFF	TGCAGCGCTTGTGGGGCCTTGAGTCGGGAGTGCACCGGGGAGCTGTTTTTT
15	TRBJ2-1	TRBV7-3	.	few	CASSLSTGVGSEQFF	TGTGCCAGCAGCTTATCGACGGGAGTGGGGAGTGAGCAGTTCTTC
17	TRBJ2-1	TRBV15	TRBD2	few	CATSRDLGREFGNEQFF	TGTGCCACCAGCAGAGACCTTGGGCGGGAGTTTGGCAATGAGCAGTTCTTC
13	TRBJ2-5	TRBV19	.	few	CASGTGDQETQYF	TGTGCCAGTGGTACAGGAGACCAAGAGACCCAGTACTTC
16	TRBJ2-5	TRBV3-1	TRBD1	many	CASRERQGSYQETQYF	TGTGCCAGCAGAGAACGACAGGGGTCGTACCAAGAGACCCAGTACTTC
13	TRBJ1-1	TRBV19	.	once	CASSIDRRTEAFF	TGTGCCAGTAGTATAGACCGGCGCACTGAAGCTTTCTTT
14	TRBJ1-1	TRBV20-1	.	few	CSARSWTENTEAFF	TGCAGTGCTAGGAGTTGGACAGAGAACACTGAAGCTTTCTTT
12	TRBJ2-5	TRBV27	.	.	CASSFRDGTQYF	TGTGCCAGCAGTTTTAGAGATGGGACCCAGTACTTC
15	TRBJ2-7	TRBV25-1	TRBD2	few	CASSAVAGGYYEQYF	TGTGCCAGCAGTGCAGTAGCGGGAGGGTACTACGAGCAGTACTTC